What follows are 30 T cell receptor beta chains derived from one specimen sequenced in a study of shared clonotypes between healthy human individuals. Data came from immunoSEQ multiplex PCR; TCRdb stores just in-frame clones and leaves some out. Here the sample spans about 490,000 clones, 65% to 80% being singletons. The specimen was PBMCs. The source of these receptors is a woman aged 40-49 years in good health. Some clones in this sample may be carry-over from other donors' samples.

J is TRBJ2-3 and V is TRBV4-3, with D hard to call. Per germline, CDR1 LGHNA and CDR2 YSLEER. Trimming shortened V by 0 bases and J by 1 base, and 8 bases separated the two germline ends. The CDR3 is 15 amino acids. CDR3 loop: CASSQDLRGTDTQYF. The CDR3 nucleotides read TGCGCCAGCAGCCAAGATCTGAGAGGCACAGATACGCAGTATTTT.

Points on this clone: Possible read error: a much larger clone is one base away. The same CDR3 is also encoded by other DNA sequences in this sample. This rearrangement joins TRBV11-2 to TRBJ2-1, with 10 nucleotides matching TRBD2. The germline V gene encodes CDR1 SGHAT and CDR2 FQNNGV. This CDR3 has 15 residues. Trimming removed 6 bases from V and 0 bases from J; junction bases left unmatched: 2. Written as DNA, the CDR3 is TGTGCCAGCAGTTCTAGCGGGAGCTCCTACAATGAGCAGTTCTTC. It is translated as CASSSSGSSYNEQFF.

The rearrangement uses TRBV6-5 and TRBJ2-3; D is possibly TRBD1 (5 bases). The V gene's germline CDR1 is MNHEY and CDR2 SVGAGI. Trimming removed 4 bases at V and 2 bases at J, with 10 bases between. The CDR3 runs to 14 residues. CDR3 residues: CASSWAGPTDTQYF. CDR3 bases: TGTGCCAGCAGTTGGGCAGGGCCCACAGATACGCAGTATTTT.

This clone has only one observation. This chain uses TRBV27 with TRBJ2-2, with a possible D match to TRBD2 (5 bases). Per germline, CDR1 MNHEY and CDR2 SMNVEV (reference sequence). The CDR3 sequence is 14 residues long. Trimming pared 6 bases from V and 6 bases from J, leaving 14 bases between. The CDR3 sequence: CASRPDWFSGELFF. DNA for the CDR3: TGTGCCAGCAGGCCGGACTGGTTTTCCGGGGAGCTGTTTTTT.

The genes are TRBV5-5 and TRBJ1-5; 8 bases align to TRBD1. The length of the CDR3 is 17 residues. From germline, CDR1 is SGHKS and CDR2 YYEKEE (reference sequence). Unmatched junction bases numbered 6, after V lost 1 base and J lost 0 bases. For the CDR3, the DNA is TGTGCCAGCAGCTTGAGACAGGGGACCCTTAGCAATCAGCCCCAGCATTTT. Amino acid sequence: CASSLRQGTLSNQPQHF.

The chain joins TRBV18 to TRBJ2-3; D might be TRBD1 (5 bases). Germline CDR1 KGHSH, CDR2 LQKENI. This CDR3 is 14 amino acids long. Trimming took 6 bases from V and 0 from J, leaving 10 bases between them. The CDR3 loop is CASSDRLSTDTQYF. The DNA of the CDR3 is TGTGCCAGCTCCGACAGACTCAGCACAGATACGCAGTATTTT.

A note on this clone: A far larger clone is one base from this, pointing to a likely read error. The CDR3 sequence: CAWREGRSGAFF. The CDR3 DNA reads as TGTGCCTGGAGGGAGGGTCGCTCTGGAGCTTTCTTT. This chain joins TRBV30 and TRBJ1-1; D gene uncertain. The CDR3 totals 12 residues. V was cut by 3 bases and J by 10 bases, with 15 bases left in between. Germline CDR1 GTSNPN, CDR2 SVGIG (reference sequence).

V and J are TRBV7-2 and TRBJ2-5, with 9 positions matching TRBD1. Trimming took 3 bases from V and 2 from J; bases not matched to a gene: 7. CDR1 and CDR2 from the germline V gene are SGHTA and FQGNSA. This CDR3 contains 16 residues. This CDR3 reads CASSFGVGQGQETQYF. In DNA form, the CDR3 reads TGTGCCAGCAGCTTCGGTGTGGGACAGGGACAAGAGACCCAGTACTTC.

A single count supports this clone. The rearrangement joins TRBV28 to TRBJ2-5; tentative D call: TRBD1 (5 bases). This CDR3 comprises 14 residues. Trimming left V 4 bases short and J 4 bases short, with 13 bases between. The germline V gene has CDR1 MDHEN and CDR2 SYDVKM. This CDR3 is CASSSPGRAETQYF. The CDR3 coding sequence is TGTGCCAGCAGTTCTCCTGGCAGGGCAGAGACCCAGTACTTC.

The V and J genes are TRBV18 and TRBJ2-3, with 11 bases identical to TRBD2. V lost 3 bases to trimming and J lost 5 bases; unmatched junction nucleotides: 7. The CDR3 consists of 16 residues. Germline CDR1 and CDR2: KGHSH and LQKENI. As DNA, the CDR3 is TGTGCCAGCTCACCCTTAGCGGGAGGGCCGGGAGATACGCAGTATTTT. Amino acid sequence: CASSPLAGGPGDTQYF.

The chain is built from TRBV6-1 and TRBJ1-2; D is unresolved. The CDR3 runs 16 residues. V was pared by 2 bases and J by 4 bases, with 17 bases between. The germline CDR1 and CDR2 sequences are MNHNS and SASEGT. CDR3 DNA: TGTGCCAGCAGTGAAATGGGCTTGAAGGATCCCTATGGCTACACCTTC. It translates to CASSEMGLKDPYGYTF.

This clone was detected ten times or more. The genes are TRBV6-1 and TRBJ2-7, with 7 nucleotides matching TRBD1. Germline CDR1 and CDR2: MNHNS and SASEGT. The CDR3 totals 16 residues. V lost 2 bases and J lost 0; bases outside the gene matches: 7. The CDR3: CASSERAGDSSYEQYF. CDR3 coding DNA: TGTGCCAGCAGTGAACGAGCAGGGGACAGCTCCTACGAGCAGTACTTC.

The chain uses TRBV30 and TRBJ2-5; no clear D gene. This CDR3 is built from 13 residues. The germline V gene encodes CDR1 GTSNPN and CDR2 SVGIG (reference sequence). The V end was cut by 2 bases, the J end by 4 bases, with 11 bases between. CDR3 sequence (DNA): TGTGCCTGGAGTCTGGTAGTGGGAGAGACCCAGTACTTC. It translates to CAWSLVVGETQYF.

The rearrangement joins TRBV6-4 to TRBJ2-2, with 10 positions matching TRBD2. V gave up 6 bases and J gave up 6 bases; unmatched junction bases: 7. This CDR3 has 15 residues. The germline CDR1 and CDR2 sequences are MRHNA and SNTAGT. The CDR3 protein is CASRLGTSESGELFF. The CDR3, as DNA: TGTGCCAGCAGGCTAGGGACTAGCGAATCCGGGGAGCTGTTTTTT.

The CDR3 nucleotides read TGTGCCAGCAGCTTGAGCGGGATGGGGGACATTCAGTACTTC. Its translation is CASSLSGMGDIQYF. The chain is built from TRBV5-4 and TRBJ2-4, with 7 bases aligning to TRBD2. Germline-derived CDR1 and CDR2 are SGHNT and YYREEE (reference sequence). Unmatched junction bases numbered 6, after V lost 1 base and J lost 8 bases. This CDR3 spans 14 amino acids.

The gene calls are TRBV7-9 and TRBJ1-2; 7 positions agree with TRBD1. The germline V gene has CDR1 SEHNR and CDR2 FQNEAQ (reference sequence). This CDR3 is 15 amino acids long. With 3 bases clipped from V and 4 bases from J, the junction kept 8 bases outside the gene matches. This CDR3 is CASSFHREGAYGYTF. The CDR3 region has the DNA TGTGCCAGCAGCTTCCACAGGGAGGGGGCCTATGGCTACACCTTC.

The CDR3 DNA is TGTGCCAGCAGCCGCGCACAGCCGGCGAATGAGCAGTTCTTC. This sequence encodes CASSRAQPANEQFF. The gene calls are TRBV7-6 and TRBJ2-1; no clear D. CDR1 and CDR2 (germline): SGHVS, FNYEAQ. The CDR3 loop spans 14 amino acids. Trimming left V 5 bases short and J 7 bases short, with 15 bases between.

CDR3 loop: CASSSRGNEQYF. The CDR3 nucleotides read TGTGCCAGCTCATCGAGGGGGAACGAGCAGTACTTC. The chain is built from TRBV18 and TRBJ2-7; D perhaps matches TRBD1 (6 bases). Trimming pared 5 bases from V and 5 bases from J, leaving 10 bases between. This CDR3 is built from 12 residues. Germline V lookup: CDR1 KGHSH, CDR2 LQKENI.

As to this clone: In the same sample, other DNA sequences code for this CDR3. The chain joins TRBV7-9 to TRBJ2-7; no clear D. V lost 5 bases and J 0 bases, leaving 5 bases between the germline ends. The CDR3 extends over 12 amino acids. Germline V gene sequence: CDR1 SEHNR, CDR2 FQNEAQ (reference sequence). CDR3 sequence: CASSPVSYEQYF. The CDR3 nucleotides read TGTGCCAGCAGCCCGGTCTCCTACGAGCAGTACTTC.

This clone came up a few times. This chain connects TRBV29-1 to TRBJ1-1; D unclear. Trimming took 6 bases from V and 3 from J, leaving 5 bases between them. Germline CDR1 SQVTM, CDR2 ANQGSEA. The CDR3 has 10 amino acids. CDR3 amino acids: CSVDDTEAFF. CDR3 in DNA: TGCAGCGTGGATGACACTGAAGCTTTCTTT. The variable domain in full, completed from reference TRBV29-1 and TRBJ1-1, reads SAVISQKPSRDICQRGTSLTIQCQVDSQVTMMFWYRQQPGQSLTLIATANQGSEATYESGFVIDKFPISRPNLTFSTLTVSNMSPEDSSIYLCSVDDTEAFFGQGTRLTVV.

This clone has ten or more counts. V is TRBV28 and J is TRBJ1-1, with TRBD1 as a possible D gene (6 bases). Germline V gene lookup returns CDR1 MDHEN and CDR2 SYDVKM. The CDR3 has 14 amino acids. Trimming cost V 5 bases and J 8 bases, with 18 bases left between them. The DNA of the CDR3 is TGTGCCAGCAGTCCCCCGGGGGGGGCTGGCGAAGCTTTCTTT. It translates to CASSPPGGAGEAFF.

This clone was picked up one time. The identical CDR3 is also encoded by other nucleotide sequences in the sample. The V and J genes are TRBV18 and TRBJ2-7; D gene ambiguous. The CDR3 extends over 11 amino acids. Trimming shortened V by 3 bases and J by 4 bases, and 4 bases separated the two germline ends. Germline CDR1 and CDR2: KGHSH and LQKENI. The CDR3 here is CASSPGYEQYF. The CDR3 bases are TGTGCCAGCTCACCGGGGTACGAGCAGTACTTC.

The chain employs TRBV5-6 and TRBJ1-2, with D possibly matching TRBD1 (6 bases). In germline, CDR1 is SGHDT, CDR2 YYEEEE. V was pared by 0 bases and J by 7 bases, with 19 bases between. The CDR3 spans 16 residues. CDR3 coding DNA: TGTGCCAGCAGCTTGGTTGCGGCCAGCGAGGGGGGTGGCTACACCTTC. It is translated as CASSLVAASEGGGYTF.

The chain couples TRBV7-6 to TRBJ2-3, with a tentative D call TRBD2 (5 bases). The length of the CDR3 is 15 residues. Germline V lookup: CDR1 SGHVS, CDR2 FNYEAQ. V lost 1 base and J lost 0, with 8 bases in between. The CDR3, as DNA: TGTGCCAGCAGCTTAGGCGGGCTTAGCACAGATACGCAGTATTTT. The encoded protein is CASSLGGLSTDTQYF.

This chain uses TRBV7-2 with TRBJ2-1; no reliable D call. V lost 0 bases to trimming and J lost 2 bases, with 5 bases between them. Germline lookup yields CDR1 SGHTA and CDR2 FQGNSA. The CDR3 totals 14 residues. For the CDR3, the DNA is TGTGCCAGCAGCTTAGCGGCACCCTACAATGAGCAGTTCTTC. Its protein is CASSLAAPYNEQFF. The complete variable domain, with remaining parts taken from reference TRBV7-2 and TRBJ2-1, reads GAGVSQSPSNKVTEKGKDVELRCDPISGHTALYWYRQSLGQGLEFLIYFQGNSAPDKSGLPSDRFSAERTGGSVSTLTIQRTQQEDSAVYLCASSLAAPYNEQFFGPGTRLTVL.

This chain links TRBV9 with TRBJ2-5; TRBD2 agrees at 14 bases. This CDR3 spans 17 amino acids. Germline V gene lookup returns CDR1 SGDLS and CDR2 YYNGEE. The ends lost 4 bases at V and 4 bases at J; junction bases unmatched: 9. CDR3 coding DNA: TGTGCCAGCAGCCTCCCGGGACTAGCGGGAGAGGGAGAGACCCAGTACTTC. Protein sequence: CASSLPGLAGEGETQYF.

In the case of this clone: Other DNA sequences in the same sample also yield this CDR3. The chain couples TRBV29-1 to TRBJ2-7; D unclear. The ends were cut back, 5 bases at V and 4 bases at J, with 9 bases in the middle. Per the germline V gene, CDR1 is SQVTM and CDR2 is ANQGSEA. The CDR3 is 11 residues long. CDR3 sequence reads: CSVTLGYEQYF. DNA for the CDR3: TGCAGCGTTACTCTAGGGTACGAGCAGTACTTC.

CDR3 sequence reads: CASSPGGPRGNEQYF. DNA for the CDR3: TGTGCCAGCAGCCCCGGGGGCCCAAGGGGGAACGAGCAGTACTTC. The chain couples TRBV7-3 to TRBJ2-7; the D gene could be TRBD1 or TRBD2 (6 bases each). Germline CDR1 reads SGHTA; CDR2 reads FQGTGA. The V end lost 5 bases, the J end lost 5 bases, and 19 bases lay between the germline ends. The CDR3 is made up of 15 amino acids.

This clone has only a few counts. This rearrangement joins TRBV5-1 to TRBJ2-1, with 8 bases aligning to TRBD2. Per germline, CDR1 SGHRS and CDR2 YFSETQ. There are 16 residues in the CDR3. Losses at the gene ends were 4 bases for V and 4 bases for J; bases not matched to a gene: 10. DNA of the CDR3: TGCGCCAGCAGCACCAGTTCCAGCGGGGGTTACAATGAGCAGTTCTTC. Translation gives CASSTSSSGGYNEQFF. The full variable domain, rest sourced from reference TRBV5-1 and TRBJ2-1, is KAGVTQTPRYLIKTRGQQVTLSCSPISGHRSVSWYQQTPGQGLQFLFEYFSETQRNKGNFPGRFSGRQFSNSRSEMNVSTLELGDSALYLCASSTSSSGGYNEQFFGPGTRLTVL.

The chain is built from TRBV5-1 and TRBJ2-1; D is unclear. This CDR3 region has 13 residues. Germline V gene data show CDR1 as SGHRS and CDR2 as YFSETQ. V was shortened by 4 bases and J by 7 bases, with 12 bases between the two germline ends. The DNA for the CDR3 is TGCGCCAGCAGCCCAGCGCGAATGAATGAGCAGTTCTTC. It specifies CASSPARMNEQFF.